This T cell receptor (beta chain) was sequenced during a study of shared clonotypes between healthy human individuals. Negatively enriched CD4+ T cells were divided by CD45RA into naive and memory. V was trimmed by 6 bases and J by 1 base, leaving 9 bases between them. The CDR3 sequence is 13 residues long. Germline CDR1 is MNHNS and CDR2 is SASEGT. This clone occurred a few times. In the study's own analysis: Filtering differed, since immunoSEQ gave only junction sequences and no quality scores. Profiling relied on immunoSEQ multiplex PCR, and the TCRdb table lists in-frame clones only, not all of them. Clone size and V and J calls were adopted from that table, with D and trimming inferred from the DNA. The data hold about 1 million clones, with about 75% observed a single time.

The source material was memory CD4+ T cells sorted from blood. Subset meaning: CD45RA-negative fraction. The rearrangement links TRBV6-1 to TRBJ1-1, with D unclear. This clonotype originated in a young man in good health. The CDR3 loop is CASRKGENTEAFF. CDR3 sequence (DNA): TGTGCCAGCAGAAAAGGAGAGAACACTGAAGCTTTCTTT.